These 31 T cell receptor beta chains were all obtained from the same sample, sequenced in a study of T cell repertoires in cytomegalovirus infection. MiXCR was run by TCRdb on the reads, yielding one entry per CDR3 protein. The sample consists of fewer than 400,000 distinct CDR3 sequences, roughly 18% of them appearing once. The specimen was PBMCs. Receptors originate from a human donor in good health (CMV status not recorded). Some clones in this sample may be carry-over from other donors' samples.

This clonotype has a count of ten or more. The rearrangement uses TRBV7-8 and TRBJ1-4; no clear D gene. The germline CDR1 and CDR2 sequences are SGHVS and FQNEAQ. The CDR3 has 13 residues. Trimming pared 5 bases from V and 8 bases from J, leaving 12 bases between. The CDR3 region has the DNA TGTGCCAGCAGCCCGAATCTAGAGGAAAAACTGTTTTTT. Translated, it gives CASSPNLEEKLFF.

The sample holds many counts of this clonotype. The chain uses TRBV6-1 and TRBJ1-2; 10 nucleotides line up with TRBD1. The CDR3 is made up of 14 amino acids. V shed 6 bases, J shed 3 bases, and the junction held 4 bases outside the gene matches. Looked up from germline, CDR1 is MNHNS and CDR2 is SASEGT. In DNA form, the CDR3 reads TGTGCCAGCAGGGACAGGGGGTTTGACTATGGCTACACCTTC. Amino acids: CASRDRGFDYGYTF.

Notes on this clonotype: Since a much larger clone is just one base distant, this may be a read error. The chain uses TRBV9 and TRBJ2-5, with 7 positions matching TRBD1. Germline V gene sequence: CDR1 SGDLS, CDR2 YYNGEE. The CDR3 runs to 14 residues. J lost 1 base, V lost 2 bases, and 2 bases had no gene match. The CDR3 DNA sequence: TGTGCCAGCAGCGTGGGGACAGCCCAAGAGACCCAGTACTTC. Translating it yields CASSVGTAQETQYF.

J is TRBJ1-2 and V is TRBV18, with TRBD1 matching 7 bases. J gave up 4 bases and V 0 bases, and 11 bases lay outside the gene matches. The CDR3 sequence is 17 residues long. Germline V CDR1 and CDR2: KGHSH, LQKENI. The CDR3 DNA reads TGTGCCAGCTCACCACCGGGGAACAGGGGAACTATCTATGGCTACACCTTC. This codes for CASSPPGNRGTIYGYTF.

In this sample, this clonotype turned up many times. This sequence joins TRBV19 and TRBJ2-2, with D hard to call. The CDR3 is made up of 14 amino acids. CDR1 is LNHDA and CDR2 is SQIVND in the germline V gene (reference sequence). V was cut by 5 bases and J by 0 bases, with 7 bases left in between. CDR3 DNA: TGTGCCAGTAGTGCCGTTCCGAACACCGGGGAGCTGTTTTTT. Its translation: CASSAVPNTGELFF. Using reference TRBV19 and TRBJ2-2 for the parts outside the CDR3, the full variable domain is DGGITQSPKYLFRKEGQNVTLSCEQNLNHDAMYWYRQDPGQGLRLIYYSQIVNDFQKGDIAEGYSVSREKKESFPLTVTSAQKNPTAFYLCASSAVPNTGELFFGEGSRLTVL.

The DNA for the CDR3 is TGTGCCAGTAGTATCTCGACAGGGGGCTTCTATGGCTACACCTTC. Translated: CASSISTGGFYGYTF. This chain joins TRBV19 and TRBJ1-2, with 10 bases lining up with TRBD1. The CDR3 is 15 amino acids. Germline CDR1 reads LNHDA; CDR2 reads SQIVND (reference sequence). The J segment lost 4 bases and the V segment lost 3 bases, leaving 5 bases of the junction unmatched.

The table lists this clonotype with a few counts. The rearrangement joins TRBV18 to TRBJ2-2, with TRBD1 matching over 7 bases. Germline V gene sequence: CDR1 KGHSH, CDR2 LQKENI. The CDR3 runs to 17 residues. The ends lost 4 bases at V and 4 bases at J; junction bases unmatched: 12. This chain's CDR3 is CASSHPTGNRATGELFF. CDR3 in DNA: TGTGCCAGCTCACACCCGACAGGGAATCGTGCCACCGGGGAGCTGTTTTTT.

The table lists this clonotype with many counts. The rearrangement links TRBV7-8 to TRBJ2-1; TRBD2 matches 12 bases. The germline V gene encodes CDR1 SGHVS and CDR2 FQNEAQ. This CDR3 comprises 19 residues. The V and J ends lost 2 bases and 2 bases, in that order; junction bases with no gene match: 10. The CDR3 coding sequence is TGTGCCAGCAGCTTATATGGACTAGCGGGAACCGTAGCCTACAATGAGCAGTTCTTC. Translated: CASSLYGLAGTVAYNEQFF.

This clonotype was detected many times. V gene TRBV11-2 combines with J gene TRBJ2-1, with D perhaps TRBD1 (6 bases). CDR1 and CDR2 from the germline V gene are SGHAT and FQNNGV. The CDR3 runs 17 residues. Trimming took 5 bases from V and 3 from J, leaving 20 bases between them. CDR3 nucleotide sequence: TGTGCCAGCAGCAGCGCGGTCTGGGGACATAGCTACAATGAGCAGTTCTTC. This gives the protein CASSSAVWGHSYNEQFF.

Comment on this clonotype: This may be a read error, as it is one base from a much larger clone. This rearrangement joins TRBV4-1 to TRBJ2-7; 7 bases align to TRBD2. The CDR3 has 15 residues. Losses at the gene ends were 0 bases for V and 7 bases for J; bases not matched to a gene: 9. CDR1 and CDR2 from the germline V gene are MGHRA and YSYEKL. CDR3 region: CASSQDTAGAREQYF. DNA for the CDR3: TGCGCCAGCAGCCAAGATACGGCGGGAGCGCGGGAGCAGTACTTC.

V is TRBV5-1 and J is TRBJ1-3; TRBD1 matches 7 bases. V dropped 2 bases and J dropped 6; count of bases not matched to a gene: 11. The germline V gene has CDR1 SGHRS and CDR2 YFSETQ. The CDR3 spans 16 residues. DNA of the CDR3: TGCGCCAGCAGCTTCGGGACAGCCGCCTTAGTAAACACCATATATTTT. Translating gives CASSFGTAALVNTIYF.

This clonotype was observed a few times. This chain links TRBV6-6 with TRBJ2-1; D gene ambiguous. V lost 5 bases and J lost 0, with 11 bases in between. Germline CDR1 and CDR2: MNHNY and SVGAGI (reference sequence). The CDR3 has 15 residues. The CDR3 region is CASSTRLSSYNEQFF. CDR3 nucleotides: TGTGCCAGCAGTACGCGACTGAGCTCCTACAATGAGCAGTTCTTC.

This clonotype was recorded many times. The V call is TRBV7-2, the J call TRBJ2-3, with 8 bases aligning to TRBD1. CDR1 is SGHTA and CDR2 is FQGNSA in the germline V gene. This CDR3 comprises 15 residues. With 5 bases clipped from V and 0 bases from J, the junction kept 4 bases outside the gene matches. The DNA of the CDR3 is TGTGCCAGCAGCAGGACAGGGCCGAGCACAGATACGCAGTATTTT. This gives the protein CASSRTGPSTDTQYF.

On this clonotype: A much larger clonotype is one base distant, so this may be a read error. The CDR3 does not end in the conserved phenylalanine or tryptophan, so this is likely a read error. This rearrangement joins TRBV6-2 or TRBV6-3 to TRBJ2-1; 7 nucleotides align to TRBD1. J lost 5 bases, V lost 7 bases, and 11 bases had no gene match. The CDR3 is made up of 15 amino acids. CDR1 and CDR2 from the germline V gene are MNHEY and SVGEGT. In DNA form, the CDR3 reads TGTGCCAGCACCCTCTCGATGGACAGGCACAATGAGCAGTTCCTC. Translation gives CASTLSMDRHNEQFL.

The chain links TRBV7-2 to TRBJ2-1, with D tentatively TRBD2 (6 bases). The CDR3 extends over 14 amino acids. Germline lookup yields CDR1 SGHTA and CDR2 FQGNSA. V was pared by 8 bases and J by 4 bases, with 15 bases between. CDR3 nucleotides: TGTGCCAGCGATATGGAGGGCAGGTACAATGAGCAGTTCTTC. The encoded protein is CASDMEGRYNEQFF.

This clonotype came up many times. The chain combines TRBV7-8 with TRBJ2-3; no clear D. Germline V gene sequence: CDR1 SGHVS, CDR2 FQNEAQ. Trimming took off 1 base at V and 3 bases at J, with 11 bases between the two ends. The CDR3 totals 15 residues. The CDR3 reads CASSLEPTGTDTQYF. The CDR3 coding sequence is TGTGCCAGCAGCTTAGAACCGACCGGTACAGATACGCAGTATTTT.

The genes are TRBV27 and TRBJ2-4; TRBD2 aligns across 8 bases. The germline V gene encodes CDR1 MNHEY and CDR2 SMNVEV (reference sequence). The CDR3 covers 15 residues. V lost 3 bases, J lost 7 bases, and 8 bases stayed unmatched. CDR3 nucleotides: TGTGCCAGCAGTTTTAACGGGGGGGCGGACAACATTCAGTACTTC. Amino acid sequence: CASSFNGGADNIQYF.

This clonotype was seen at least ten times. The rearrangement joins TRBV28 to TRBJ2-5; TRBD1 matches 7 bases. Germline V lookup: CDR1 MDHEN, CDR2 SYDVKM. V shed 5 bases and J 7 bases; nucleotides not matched to a gene: 13. The CDR3 consists of 15 residues. The CDR3: CASSPLTGKEATQYF. CDR3 sequence (DNA): TGTGCCAGCAGTCCTTTGACAGGGAAGGAGGCGACCCAGTACTTC.

To note about this clonotype: A read error may explain this, as a much larger clone is one base away. The rearrangement joins TRBV11-2 to TRBJ2-3, with D unresolved. This CDR3 comprises 14 residues. Germline CDR1 reads SGHAT; CDR2 reads FQNNGV. The V end was cut by 2 bases, the J end by 0 bases, with 6 bases between. CDR3 DNA: TGTGCCAGCAGCTTAACACACAGCACAGATACGCAGTATTTT. Amino acids: CASSLTHSTDTQYF.

The gene calls are TRBV29-1 and TRBJ1-4; unclear D gene. The germline CDR1 and CDR2 sequences are SQVTM and ANQGSEA. Trimming cost V 6 bases and J 7 bases, with 9 bases left between them. The CDR3 is made up of 11 amino acids. Here the CDR3 DNA reads TGCAGCGTGGTAGAATGTGAAAAACTGTTTTTT. Protein product: CSVVECEKLFF. Supplemented by reference TRBV29-1 and TRBJ1-4, the full variable domain reads SAVISQKPSRDICQRGTSLTIQCQVDSQVTMMFWYRQQPGQSLTLIATANQGSEATYESGFVIDKFPISRPNLTFSTLTVSNMSPEDSSIYLCSVVECEKLFFGSGTQLSVL.

The chain combines TRBV6-2 or TRBV6-3 with TRBJ2-1, with 7 bases lining up with TRBD2. Trimming cost V 5 bases and J 4 bases; bases outside gene matches: 11. The V gene's germline CDR1 is MNHEY and CDR2 SVGEGT. The CDR3 is 16 amino acids. CDR3 residues: CASSPAGAPHYNEQFF. In DNA form, the CDR3 reads TGTGCCAGCAGTCCGGCGGGAGCCCCGCATTACAATGAGCAGTTCTTC.

This clonotype occurred a few times. The J gene is TRBJ2-3, the V gene TRBV30, with TRBD2 as a possible D gene (7 bases). V was pared by 0 bases and J by 6 bases, with 16 bases between. There are 15 residues in the CDR3. Germline CDR1 GTSNPN, CDR2 SVGIG (reference sequence). The CDR3 protein is CAWSVGLEDSDTQYF. The DNA for the CDR3 is TGTGCCTGGAGTGTTGGACTAGAGGACAGCGATACGCAGTATTTT.

The sample holds a few counts of this clonotype. The J gene is TRBJ1-2, the V gene TRBV5-5; D call uncertain. CDR1 and CDR2 (germline): SGHKS, YYEKEE (reference sequence). Trimming removed 0 bases at V and 4 bases at J, with 4 bases between. CDR3 length equals 12 residues. CDR3 region: CASSLVPYGYTF. Written as DNA, the CDR3 is TGTGCCAGCAGCTTGGTTCCCTATGGCTACACCTTC.

This clonotype has at least ten counts. The chain is built from TRBV7-2 and TRBJ2-2; the D is unclear. Trimming stripped 8 bases from V and 0 bases from J, with 10 bases between. The length of the CDR3 is 14 residues. The V gene's germline CDR1 is SGHTA and CDR2 FQGNSA. The CDR3, as DNA: TGTGCCAGCCGATTTTCACCGAACACCGGGGAGCTGTTTTTT. Amino acids: CASRFSPNTGELFF.

The V gene is TRBV2, the J gene TRBJ2-3; D ambiguous. The CDR3 spans 11 residues. Germline V gives CDR1 SNHLY, CDR2 FYNNEI. Trimming shortened V by 7 bases and J by 4 bases, and 6 bases separated the two germline ends. The DNA of the CDR3 is TGTGCCAGCAAGGTCGCAGATACGCAGTATTTT. Translating it yields CASKVADTQYF.

This clonotype was seen many times. The rearrangement joins TRBV7-9 to TRBJ2-3; D unclear. V was shortened by 4 bases and J by 2 bases, with 13 bases between the two germline ends. This CDR3 has 15 amino acids. The germline CDR1 and CDR2 sequences are SEHNR and FQNEAQ (reference sequence). CDR3: CASSSLGPVTDTQYF. The CDR3 DNA follows: TGTGCCAGCAGCTCTTTAGGGCCGGTCACAGATACGCAGTATTTT.

This clonotype has ten or more counts. The chain employs TRBV4-2 and TRBJ1-4, with D perhaps TRBD1 (5 bases). From germline, CDR1 is LGHNA and CDR2 YNFKEQ. V shed 4 bases and J shed 8 bases, with 17 bases lying between them. This CDR3 spans 15 amino acids. CDR3 loop: CASSLNPGAREKLFF. The CDR3 region has the DNA TGTGCCAGCAGCCTCAACCCCGGGGCACGGGAAAAACTGTTTTTT.

Remarks on this clonotype: The final CDR3 position lacks the conserved phenylalanine or tryptophan, pointing to a likely read error. This rearrangement joins TRBV12-3 or TRBV12-4 to TRBJ2-1, with 7 nucleotides matching TRBD2. After removal of 1 base from V and 2 bases from J, the junction contained 2 bases not matched to a gene. This CDR3 is 15 amino acids long. Here the CDR3 DNA reads TGTGCCAGCAGTTTAGGGGGGGGGACCTACAATGAGCAGTTCTTA. This gives the protein CASSLGGGTYNEQFL.

This chain joins TRBV18 and TRBJ2-5; D not resolved. This CDR3 is 13 amino acids long. Between the trimmed V and J ends, which lost 0 bases and 5 bases, there was a span of 7 bases. The germline CDR1 and CDR2 sequences are KGHSH and LQKENI. This chain's CDR3 is CASSPPSRETQYF. The CDR3 coding sequence is TGTGCCAGCTCACCACCGAGCCGGGAGACCCAGTACTTC.

This clonotype was found many times. The chain links TRBV28 to TRBJ2-7, with TRBD1 identical over 7 bases. In germline, CDR1 is MDHEN, CDR2 SYDVKM. CDR3 length: 13 residues. V trimming: 5 bases; J trimming: 6 bases; junction bases outside the gene matches: 7. The CDR3 protein is CASSPGTAPEQYF. The CDR3 DNA sequence: TGTGCCAGCAGTCCCGGGACAGCCCCCGAGCAGTACTTC. Full variable domain (remainder filled in from reference TRBV28 and TRBJ2-7): DVKVTQSSRYLVKRTGEKVFLECVQDMDHENMFWYRQDPGLGLRLIYFSYDVKMKEKGDIPEGYSVSREKKERFSLILESASTNQTSMYLCASSPGTAPEQYFGPGTRLTVT.

This clonotype was seen a handful of times. The rearrangement uses TRBV20-1 and TRBJ2-1; 10 nucleotides align to TRBD2. The CDR3 runs to 14 residues. The germline CDR1 and CDR2 sequences are DFQATT and SNEGSKA (reference sequence). V lost 5 bases, J lost 4 bases, and 5 bases stayed unmatched. CDR3 sequence (DNA): TGCAGTGCTCTTAGGACTAGCGGATACAATGAGCAGTTCTTC. Protein: CSALRTSGYNEQFF.